This is a list of T cell receptor beta chains from one sample in a study of blood T cell repertoires in COVID-19. Clones were read by immunoSEQ multiplex PCR, and TCRdb kept only the in-frame ones, dropping some. The sample has about 83,000 clones, approximately 81% seen once; the top ten hold around 15%. The sequencing sample was made of peripheral blood. The receptors derive from a woman of 80 years or more with acute or convalescent COVID-19. CDR3s include the opening cysteine and the closing phenylalanine or tryptophan. The D gene is left open where the match is weak. The size field is filled for only some rows; it gives once, few, many or a size class.

D	J	V	size	CDR3	DNA
TRBD1	TRBJ2-5	TRBV28	-	CASSSGGSETQYF	TGTGCCAGCAGTTCAGGGGGCAGCGAGACCCAGTACTTC
TRBD2	TRBJ2-5	TRBV6-5	few	CASRNIAGGHETQYF	TGTGCCAGCAGGAATATAGCGGGGGGGCATGAGACCCAGTACTTC
-	TRBJ2-3	TRBV19	-	CASSLPLRTDTQYF	TGTGCCAGTAGTTTACCACTTCGCACAGATACGCAGTATTTT
TRBD1	TRBJ1-1	TRBV5-6	-	CASSPGQGLMNTEAFF	TGTGCCAGCAGCCCGGGACAGGGGCTCATGAACACTGAAGCTTTCTTT
TRBD2	TRBJ2-1	TRBV19	-	CASSIGGGAIDEQFF	TGTGCCAGTAGTATTGGCGGGGGGGCTATTGATGAGCAGTTCTTC
TRBD1	TRBJ1-2	TRBV28	-	CASSVPGQGNFNYGYTF	TGTGCCAGCAGTGTACCGGGACAGGGAAATTTCAACTATGGCTACACCTTC
-	TRBJ2-3	TRBV18	-	CASSPRLDTQYF	TGTGCCAGCTCACCACGGCTGGATACGCAGTATTTT
-	TRBJ1-2	TRBV11-2	-	CASSLSPTTNYGYTF	TGTGCCAGCAGCTTATCCCCCACAACTAACTATGGCTACACCTTC
-	TRBJ2-7	TRBV14	-	CASSQRTVGRSYEQYF	TGTGCCAGCAGCCAACGGACAGTTGGTAGGTCCTACGAGCAGTACTTC
-	TRBJ2-3	TRBV5-1	-	CASSLGLSLDTQYF	TGCGCCAGCAGCTTGGGGCTCAGTTTAGATACGCAGTATTTT
TRBD1	TRBJ2-3	TRBV6-4	-	CASSDGTGPTDTQYF	TGTGCCAGCAGTGACGGGACAGGCCCCACAGATACGCAGTATTTT
-	TRBJ1-2	TRBV21-1	-	CASSKVGGTDPLINYGYAF	TGTGCCAGCAGCAAAGTGGGGGGGACTGACCCCCTGATAAACTATGGCTACGCCTTC
-	TRBJ1-6	TRBV28	-	CASSLWRQGNSPLHF	TGTGCCAGCAGTTTATGGCGTCAGGGGAATTCACCCCTCCACTTT
-	TRBJ2-3	TRBV2	-	CASSPTFTDTQYF	TGTGCCAGCAGCCCCACATTCACAGATACGCAGTATTTT
-	TRBJ2-7	TRBV7-3	-	CASSRTTDTHRYEQYF	TGTGCCAGCAGCCGGACTACAGACACCCACCGGTACGAGCAGTACTTC
TRBD1	TRBJ1-1	TRBV2	-	CASSASRTGEAFF	TGTGCCAGCAGTGCCTCGCGGACAGGGGAAGCTTTCTTT
-	TRBJ1-5	TRBV7-2	-	CASSPGVRVNQPQHF	TGTGCCAGCAGCCCCGGCGTCAGGGTGAATCAGCCCCAGCATTTT
TRBD1	TRBJ2-5	TRBV7-7	-	CASSFSGGQETQYF	TGTGCTAGCAGCTTCTCAGGGGGCCAAGAGACCCAGTACTTC
TRBD1	TRBJ1-5	TRBV6-5	few	CASSPPGGGNQPQHF	TGTGCCAGCAGTCCCCCAGGGGGAGGCAATCAGCCCCAGCATTTT
TRBD2	TRBJ2-1	TRBV6-4	-	CASSVRGGDEQFF	TGTGCCAGCAGTGTACGGGGAGGGGATGAGCAGTTCTTC
-	TRBJ1-2	TRBV10-2	-	CASSEPGRGHGYTF	TGCGCCAGCAGTGAGCCGGGCAGGGGCCATGGCTACACCTTC
TRBD2	TRBJ2-1	TRBV10-3	-	CAISESGGSYNEQFF	TGTGCCATCAGTGAGAGCGGGGGCTCCTACAATGAGCAGTTCTTC
TRBD1	TRBJ1-4	TRBV27	few	CASSLLGQGGGSEKLFF	TGTGCCAGCAGTTTACTCGGACAGGGGGGCGGGAGTGAAAAACTGTTTTTT
-	TRBJ1-5	TRBV27	once	CASSLNPLSQPQHF	TGTGCCAGCAGCCTAAACCCCCTCTCTCAGCCCCAGCATTTT
-	TRBJ1-4	TRBV7-8	-	CASSLARTVNEKLFF	TGTGCCAGCAGCTTAGCGAGGACAGTCAATGAAAAACTGTTTTTT
-	TRBJ2-3	TRBV7-2	-	CASSFYSDTQYF	TGTGCCAGCAGCTTCTATTCGGATACGCAGTATTTT
-	TRBJ1-5	TRBV19	-	CASSRSGSNQPQHF	TGTGCCAGTAGTAGGTCAGGCAGCAATCAGCCCCAGCATTTT
-	TRBJ2-7	TRBV28	-	CASSLANRAHEQYF	TGTGCCAGCAGTTTAGCGAACAGGGCCCACGAGCAGTACTTC
-	TRBJ1-1	TRBV12-3/TRBV12-4	once	CASLRDYTEAFF	TGTGCCAGCCTCAGGGACTACACTGAAGCTTTCTTT
-	TRBJ1-1	TRBV6-1	-	CASSEPRLRNTEAFF	TGTGCCAGCAGTGAACCGCGCCTCCGGAACACTGAAGCTTTCTTT
-	TRBJ2-7	TRBV7-8	few	CASSLLGGSPYEQYF	TGTGCCAGCAGCTTACTGGGGGGATCTCCCTACGAGCAGTACTTC
TRBD1	TRBJ1-1	TRBV7-3	few	CASSLGQGTEAFF	TGTGCCAGCAGCTTAGGACAGGGTACTGAAGCTTTCTTT
-	TRBJ1-1	TRBV5-1	once	CASSLGPWGDSTEAFF	TGCGCCAGCAGCTTGGGTCCATGGGGGGATAGCACTGAAGCTTTCTTT
TRBD1	TRBJ1-4	TRBV19	-	CASGDSNEKLFF	TGTGCCAGTGGGGACAGTAATGAAAAACTGTTTTTT
TRBD1	TRBJ1-2	TRBV11-2	-	CASSLGQGYHYGYTF	TGTGCCAGCAGCTTAGGACAGGGGTACCACTATGGCTACACCTTC